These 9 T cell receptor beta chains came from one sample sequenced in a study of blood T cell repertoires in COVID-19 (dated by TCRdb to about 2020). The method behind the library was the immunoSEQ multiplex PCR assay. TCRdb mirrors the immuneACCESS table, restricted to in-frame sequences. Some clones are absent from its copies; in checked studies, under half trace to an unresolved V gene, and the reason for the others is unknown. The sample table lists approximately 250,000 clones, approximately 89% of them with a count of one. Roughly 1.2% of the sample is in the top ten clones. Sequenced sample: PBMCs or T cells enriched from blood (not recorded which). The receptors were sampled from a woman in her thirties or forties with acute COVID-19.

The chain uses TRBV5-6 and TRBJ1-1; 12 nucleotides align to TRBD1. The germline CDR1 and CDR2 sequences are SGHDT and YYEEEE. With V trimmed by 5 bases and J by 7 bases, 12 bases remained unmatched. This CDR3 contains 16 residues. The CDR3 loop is CASRGPGQGAEGEAFF. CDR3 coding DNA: TGTGCCAGCAGAGGTCCGGGACAGGGGGCCGAAGGTGAAGCTTTCTTT.

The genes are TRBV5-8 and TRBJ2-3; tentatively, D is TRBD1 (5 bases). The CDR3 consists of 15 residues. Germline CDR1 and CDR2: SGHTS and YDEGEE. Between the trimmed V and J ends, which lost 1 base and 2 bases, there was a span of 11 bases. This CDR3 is CASSLTQGYTDTQYF. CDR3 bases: TGTGCCAGCAGCTTGACCCAGGGTTACACAGATACGCAGTATTTT.

The CDR3 bases are TGTGCCAGCAGCTTGACAGCGAACACTGAAGCTTTCTTT. Its protein product is CASSLTANTEAFF. This chain joins TRBV9 and TRBJ1-1, with D tentatively TRBD1 (5 bases). From germline, CDR1 is SGDLS and CDR2 YYNGEE. CDR3 length: 13 amino acids. V lost 4 bases, J lost 1 base, and 8 bases lay in between.

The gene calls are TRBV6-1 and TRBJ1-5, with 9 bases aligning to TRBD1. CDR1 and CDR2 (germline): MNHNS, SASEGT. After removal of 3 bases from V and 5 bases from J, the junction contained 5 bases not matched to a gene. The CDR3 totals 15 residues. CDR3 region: CASSEGQGGHQPQHF. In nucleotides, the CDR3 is TGTGCCAGCAGTGAGGGACAGGGTGGGCATCAGCCCCAGCATTTT.

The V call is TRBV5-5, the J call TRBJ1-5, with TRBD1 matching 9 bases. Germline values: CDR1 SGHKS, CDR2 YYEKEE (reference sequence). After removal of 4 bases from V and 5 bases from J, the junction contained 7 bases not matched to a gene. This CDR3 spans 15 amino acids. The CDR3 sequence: CASSPGQGRDQPQHF. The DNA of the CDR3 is TGTGCCAGCAGCCCCGGACAGGGGAGGGATCAGCCCCAGCATTTT.

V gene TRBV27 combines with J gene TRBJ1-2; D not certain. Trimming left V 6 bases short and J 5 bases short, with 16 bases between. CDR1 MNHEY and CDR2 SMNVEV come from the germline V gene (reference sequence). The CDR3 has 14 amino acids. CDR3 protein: CASSSSGGIYGYTF. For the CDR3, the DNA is TGTGCCAGCAGCTCCTCGGGTGGCATTTATGGCTACACCTTC.

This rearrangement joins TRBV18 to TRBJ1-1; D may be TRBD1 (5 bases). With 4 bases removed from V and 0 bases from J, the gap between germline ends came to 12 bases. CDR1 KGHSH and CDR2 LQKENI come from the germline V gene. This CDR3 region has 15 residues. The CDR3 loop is CASSLTDSMNTEAFF. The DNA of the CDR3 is TGTGCCAGCTCACTTACAGACAGCATGAACACTGAAGCTTTCTTT.

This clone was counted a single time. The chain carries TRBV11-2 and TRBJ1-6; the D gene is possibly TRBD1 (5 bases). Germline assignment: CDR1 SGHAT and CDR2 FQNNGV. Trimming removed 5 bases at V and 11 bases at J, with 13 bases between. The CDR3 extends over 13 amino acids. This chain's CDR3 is CASSEAPDTPLHF. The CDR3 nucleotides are TGTGCCAGCAGCGAGGCCCCGGACACACCCCTCCACTTT.

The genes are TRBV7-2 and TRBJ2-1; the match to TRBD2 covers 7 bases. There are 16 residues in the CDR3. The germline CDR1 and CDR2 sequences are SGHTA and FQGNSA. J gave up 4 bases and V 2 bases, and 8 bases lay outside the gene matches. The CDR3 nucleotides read TGTGCCAGCAGCTTAACTGGCGGGAGTGTATACAATGAGCAGTTCTTC. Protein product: CASSLTGGSVYNEQFF. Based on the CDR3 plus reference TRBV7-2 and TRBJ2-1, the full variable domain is GAGVSQSPSNKVTEKGKDVELRCDPISGHTALYWYRQSLGQGLEFLIYFQGNSAPDKSGLPSDRFSAERTGGSVSTLTIQRTQQEDSAVYLCASSLTGGSVYNEQFFGPGTRLTVL.